The sequence of this T cell receptor (beta chain) was determined in a study of immune characterization of retroperitoneal liposarcoma. Germline CDR1 is MNHEY and CDR2 is SMNVEV (reference sequence). This CDR3 has 14 amino acids. TCRdb independently ran MiXCR on the PCR reads; one entry per CDR3 protein. The table lists around 10,000 distinct CDR3 sequences, approximately 50% of them singletons. The chain links TRBV27 to TRBJ2-4, with 7 bases fitting TRBD2. The J call may be wrong; the DNA end is better matched by TRBJ2-7. The sequenced sample consisted of tumor tissue. The TCR comes from a female donor with retroperitoneal liposarcoma. Here the CDR3 reads CASSLTSSSYEQYF. Written as DNA, the CDR3 is TGTGCCAGCAGTTTGACTAGCTCTTCCTACGAGCAGTACTTC.